The next 14 T cell receptor beta chains were all read from a single sample in a study of blood T cell repertoires in COVID-19. This table comes from immunoSEQ multiplex PCR, and its TCRdb copy is limited to in-frame clones, with some not included. This sample has over 150,000 clones, with 85% to 90% found just once. The sequenced sample was peripheral blood. The receptors shown here come from a man aged 55 to 70 with COVID-19, enrolled during active disease.

This chain connects TRBV19 to TRBJ1-6, with D possibly matching TRBD1 (6 bases). The CDR3 spans 14 residues. V lost 3 bases and J lost 7, with 10 bases in between. Germline V CDR1 and CDR2: LNHDA, SQIVND (reference sequence). The CDR3 DNA reads TGTGCCAGTAGTATCGGGGGGCAGAATTCACCCCTCCACTTT. It codes for CASSIGGQNSPLHF.

This clone has just one count. The J gene is TRBJ2-7, the V gene TRBV11-3; 8 bases agree with TRBD2. Unmatched junction bases numbered 5, after V lost 6 bases and J lost 7 bases. In germline, CDR1 is SGHNT, CDR2 YENEEA. The CDR3 is made up of 12 amino acids. The CDR3 loop is CASRRGGREQYF. CDR3 nucleotides: TGTGCCAGCAGACGCGGGGGGAGAGAGCAGTACTTC.

V gene TRBV4-1 combines with J gene TRBJ1-3; 8 nucleotides line up with TRBD1. The length of the CDR3 is 18 residues. Trimming took 2 bases from V and 0 from J; bases not matched to a gene: 9. CDR1 MGHRA and CDR2 YSYEKL come from the germline V gene. Here the CDR3 reads CASSQRITGGSSGNTIYF. CDR3 bases: TGCGCCAGCAGCCAAAGGATCACAGGGGGGAGCTCTGGAAACACCATATATTTT.

V usage is TRBV7-2 and J usage is TRBJ1-2; D might be TRBD1 (5 bases). The ends were cut back, 3 bases at V and 3 bases at J, with 11 bases in the middle. Germline-derived CDR1 and CDR2 are SGHTA and FQGNSA. The length of the CDR3 is 14 residues. The CDR3 DNA sequence: TGTGCCAGCAGCTTGGGGGGATCGGACTATGGCTACACCTTC. It yields the protein CASSLGGSDYGYTF.

J is TRBJ1-2 and V is TRBV5-1; 12 bases line up with TRBD1. J gave up 6 bases and V 0 bases, and 6 bases lay outside the gene matches. The CDR3 is made up of 16 amino acids. Germline CDR1 reads SGHRS; CDR2 reads YFSETQ. The chain's CDR3 is CASSLAGTGGSDGYTF. The CDR3 region has the DNA TGCGCCAGCAGCTTGGCCGGGACAGGGGGCTCGGATGGCTACACCTTC.

In this sample, this clone turned up once. V and J are TRBV6-4 and TRBJ2-3, with TRBD2 matching over 7 bases. This CDR3 has 14 amino acids. With V trimmed by 8 bases and J by 2 bases, 7 bases remained unmatched. Germline V lookup: CDR1 MRHNA, CDR2 SNTAGT. CDR3 loop: CASAPSGNTDTQYF. The DNA of the CDR3 is TGTGCCAGCGCACCTAGCGGAAACACAGATACGCAGTATTTT.

In its sample, this clone was seen once. The chain carries TRBV3-1 (or the pseudogene TRBV3-2) and TRBJ1-3, with D uncertain. V shed 0 bases and J shed 4 bases, with 10 bases lying between them. The germline V gene has CDR1 LGHDT and CDR2 YNNKEL (reference sequence). This CDR3 has 15 amino acids. The CDR3 is CASSQDAGGGNTIYF. In DNA, the CDR3 is TGTGCCAGCAGCCAAGATGCAGGAGGGGGAAACACCATATATTTT.

This chain joins TRBV9 and TRBJ1-2; a possible D gene is TRBD1 (5 bases). In germline, CDR1 is SGDLS, CDR2 YYNGEE. Trimming took 7 bases from V and 6 from J, leaving 7 bases between them. This CDR3 comprises 10 residues. CDR3 sequence: CASWGDGYTF. The CDR3 DNA is TGTGCCAGCTGGGGGGATGGCTACACCTTC.

The rearrangement links TRBV5-1 to TRBJ1-1, with a weak D call TRBD1 (6 bases). Trimming stripped 6 bases from V and 4 bases from J, with 10 bases between. The V gene's germline CDR1 is SGHRS and CDR2 YFSETQ. This CDR3 has 12 residues. The CDR3 DNA follows: TGCGCCAGCAACCTAGGGGGCACTGAAGCTTTCTTT. The encoded protein is CASNLGGTEAFF.

The chain uses TRBV13 and TRBJ2-7; D may be TRBD1 (5 bases). The V end lost 4 bases, the J end lost 6 bases, and 19 bases lay between the germline ends. The CDR3 loop spans 15 amino acids. In germline, CDR1 is PRHDT, CDR2 FYEKMQ (reference sequence). Here the CDR3 DNA reads TGTGCCAGCAGCTACGGACAACCTCGGCTGGGCGAGCAGTACTTC. Translated: CASSYGQPRLGEQYF.

The chain has TRBV19 and TRBJ1-2; 9 nucleotides align to TRBD1. V was clipped by 4 bases and J by 5 bases; unmatched bases: 5. CDR1 is LNHDA, CDR2 SQIVND, per germline (reference sequence). This CDR3 has 14 residues. CDR3 in amino acids: CASSRDRDFYGYTF. The DNA for the CDR3 is TGTGCCAGTAGTAGGGACAGGGACTTTTATGGCTACACCTTC.

This clone was seen just once. This chain uses TRBV18 with TRBJ1-1; 12 bases agree with TRBD1. V lost 2 bases to trimming and J lost 9 bases; unmatched junction nucleotides: 4. The CDR3 loop spans 14 amino acids. CDR1 and CDR2 from the germline V gene are KGHSH and LQKENI. The CDR3 DNA reads TGTGCCAGCTCACCAGGGACAGGGGGCCGAAAAGCTTTCTTT. Residues: CASSPGTGGRKAFF. Full variable domain (missing parts from reference TRBV18 and TRBJ1-1): NAGVMQNPRHLVRRRGQEARLRCSPMKGHSHVYWYRQLPEEGLKFMVYLQKENIIDESGMPKERFSAEFPKEGPSILRIQQVVRGDSAAYFCASSPGTGGRKAFFGQGTRLTVV.

The chain links TRBV9 to TRBJ2-1, with D perhaps matching TRBD2 (6 bases). V lost 2 bases and J 7 bases, leaving 16 bases between the germline ends. Germline V CDR1 and CDR2: SGDLS, YYNGEE. The length of the CDR3 is 15 residues. The CDR3 DNA reads as TGTGCCAGCAGCGTTTCCGGGGGTTCTGGGAATGAGCAGTTCTTC. Its protein is CASSVSGGSGNEQFF.

In DNA form, the CDR3 reads TGTGCCAGCAGCTTAGGCTTCGGGTCTGGAAACACTGAAGCTTTCTTT. It specifies CASSLGFGSGNTEAFF. This rearrangement joins TRBV7-9 to TRBJ1-1; no definite D call. The CDR3 runs to 16 residues. Per the germline V gene, CDR1 is SEHNR and CDR2 is FQNEAQ (reference sequence). V was cut by 1 base and J by 2 bases, with 14 bases left in between. The full variable domain, rest sourced from reference TRBV7-9 and TRBJ1-1, is DTGVSQNPRHKITKRGQNVTFRCDPISEHNRLYWYRQTLGQGPEFLTYFQNEAQLEKSRLLSDRFSAERPKGSFSTLEIQRTEQGDSAMYLCASSLGFGSGNTEAFFGQGTRLTVV.